Below, 6 T cell receptor beta chains from the same sample are listed, as sequenced in a study of graft-versus-host responses after intestinal transplantation. The repertoire was sequenced with immunoSEQ multiplex PCR; TCRdb's copy has only in-frame clones and lacks some. The data show 99,000 or so clones, more than 75% seen once. Sequences were derived from PBMCs, sampled 255 days after intestinal transplant. These receptors originate from a human patient who received an intestinal transplant, so some T cells may come from the graft donor.

The chain employs TRBV11-1 and TRBJ2-3; the match to TRBD1 covers 7 bases. CDR1 and CDR2 (germline): SGHAT, FQDESV (reference sequence). V shed 6 bases, J shed 4 bases, and the junction held 10 bases outside the gene matches. The CDR3 contains 15 residues. DNA of the CDR3: TGTGCCAGCAGTCAAAGGACAGGACTGGCAGATACGCAGTATTTT. The encoded protein is CASSQRTGLADTQYF.

The chain is built from TRBV30 and TRBJ1-4; 8 bases are shared with TRBD1. The junction had 10 bases not matched to a gene; V was cut back by 7 bases and J by 6 bases. The CDR3 is 14 amino acids. Germline assignment: CDR1 GTSNPN and CDR2 SVGIG (reference sequence). CDR3 in DNA: TGTGCCTCCCAGGGGGCTCAGGGGTATGAAAAACTGTTTTTT. Protein sequence: CASQGAQGYEKLFF.

The chain couples TRBV28 to TRBJ1-1; D unclear. This CDR3 has 12 amino acids. Germline V gives CDR1 MDHEN, CDR2 SYDVKM. V lost 1 base to trimming and J lost 7 bases, with 7 bases between them. The CDR3 loop reads CASSLLGGEAFF. The CDR3 DNA sequence: TGTGCCAGCAGTTTATTGGGAGGTGAAGCTTTCTTT.

In this sample, this clone turned up once. In nucleotides, the CDR3 is TGTGCCAGCTCTGGCGGGATTAATGAAAAACTGTTTTTT. Translation: CASSGGINEKLFF. The rearrangement uses TRBV27 and TRBJ1-4, with D hard to call. The germline V and J ends were trimmed by 8 bases and 4 bases, with 11 bases remaining between them. This CDR3 spans 13 amino acids. Germline loops: CDR1 MNHEY, CDR2 SMNVEV (reference sequence).

This clone was detected only a few times. This rearrangement joins TRBV5-4 to TRBJ1-1; D unclear. The germline gives CDR1 SGHNT, CDR2 YYREEE (reference sequence). V lost 0 bases and J lost 3, with 9 bases in between. The CDR3 length is 14 residues. The CDR3 here is CASSLERPYTEAFF. CDR3 DNA sequence: TGTGCCAGCAGCTTGGAGAGGCCGTACACTGAAGCTTTCTTT.

The gene calls are TRBV9 and TRBJ2-1, with 7 bases lining up with TRBD2. The CDR3 runs 14 residues. Looked up from germline, CDR1 is SGDLS and CDR2 is YYNGEE. After removal of 2 bases from V and 7 bases from J, the junction contained 6 bases not matched to a gene. In DNA, the CDR3 is TGTGCCAGCAGCGTCGCGGGAGCGGATAATGAGCAGTTCTTC. As protein: CASSVAGADNEQFF.